The clone carrying this T cell receptor beta chain has a count of ten or more. The data belong to a study of T cells in Graves' hyperthyroidism and ophthalmopathy. Per the germline V gene, CDR1 is WSHSY and CDR2 is SAAADI. V shed 8 bases and J shed 9 bases, with 10 bases lying between them. The CDR3 is made up of 10 amino acids. Amplified regions were TCR beta CDR3 sequences from RNA transcripts. The primer set for the first-round RT-PCR of the TCR CDR3 was HTBI. TCRdb analysed the multiplex PCR reads with MiXCR anew, one entry per CDR3 protein. The repertoire has some 370,000 distinct CDR3 sequences, roughly 15% of them found once; the top ten carry around a third. Extraction of PBMCs used roughly 9.4 ml of fresh peripheral blood.

The chain has TRBV10-2 and TRBJ1-1; no clear D gene. Sequenced: blood. This TCR came from a woman in her twenties or thirties with Graves' hyperthyroidism that later progressed to Graves' ophthalmopathy. The CDR3 DNA sequence: TGCGCCAGCCTAGGTTCTCAAGCTTTCTTT. It codes for CASLGSQAFF.